A single sample gave rise to the 6 T cell receptor beta chains below, sequenced in a study of blood T cell repertoires in COVID-19. TCRdb's table, derived via immunoSEQ multiplex PCR, lists solely in-frame clones and lacks some. Found here are about 140,000 clones, 88% of them singletons; the top ten hold roughly 2.5%. The sample consisted of peripheral blood. These receptors were collected from a human donor with COVID-19, enrolled during active disease. The donor label of this sample is uncertain.

The V gene is TRBV21-1, the J gene TRBJ2-1; TRBD2 is taken as the D call from the table, unchecked against the DNA. TRBV21-1 corresponds to a pseudogene. The CDR3 is made up of 16 amino acids. CDR3 sequence (DNA): TGTGCCAGCAGCAAAGGAGGGCCCGACTCCTACAATGAGCAGTTCTTC. Protein product: CASSKGGPDSYNEQFF.

J is TRBJ1-3 and V is TRBV25-1; TRBD1 is a possible D gene (5 bases). The CDR3 is made up of 15 amino acids. Deletions cut 4 bases from V and 2 bases from J, with 12 bases between. CDR1 is MGHDK, CDR2 SYGVNS, per germline. The CDR3 region is CASSVGGDAGNTIYF. CDR3 nucleotide sequence: TGTGCCAGCAGTGTTGGAGGGGACGCTGGAAACACCATATATTTT.

As DNA, the CDR3 is TGTGCCAGCAGCCTAAACAGGGGTTCGTACAATGAGCAGTTCTTC. It encodes CASSLNRGSYNEQFF. This chain links TRBV11-2 with TRBJ2-1; 7 bases match TRBD1. Germline V lookup: CDR1 SGHAT, CDR2 FQNNGV. V lost 5 bases, J lost 4 bases, and 8 bases stayed unmatched. This CDR3 is built from 15 residues.

In regard to this clone: Compared with germline, one end of the junction differs, possibly owing to a read error. This chain links TRBV5-1 with TRBJ2-2; D gene uncertain. Per germline, CDR1 SGHRS and CDR2 YFSETQ. This CDR3 contains 13 residues. The CDR3 DNA follows: TGCGCCAGCAGCTTGAATAACAACGGGGAGCTGTTTTTT. It codes for CASSLNNNGELFF. The full variable domain, its missing parts supplied by reference TRBV5-1 and TRBJ2-2, is KAGVTQTPRYLIKTRGQQVTLSCSPISGHRSVSWYQQTPGQGLQFLFEYFSETQRNKGNFPGRFSGRQFSNSRSEMNVSTLELGDSALYLCASSLNNNGELFFGEGSRLTVL.

J is TRBJ1-3 and V is TRBV18; TRBD1 aligns across 9 bases. V was pared by 3 bases and J by 7 bases, with 10 bases of the junction left unmatched. The CDR3 runs 16 residues. Germline CDR1 and CDR2: KGHSH and LQKENI. CDR3 sequence: CASSPSGTGKGNTIYF. CDR3 sequence (DNA): TGTGCCAGCTCACCGTCGGGGACAGGGAAGGGGAACACCATATATTTT.

V is TRBV5-1 and J is TRBJ1-4; TRBD1 matches 9 bases. The V gene's germline CDR1 is SGHRS and CDR2 YFSETQ. The length of the CDR3 is 15 residues. V shed 4 bases, J shed 5 bases, and the junction held 6 bases outside the gene matches. The CDR3 bases are TGCGCCAGCAGCGGAGACAGGGGGTTAAATGAAAAACTGTTTTTT. It codes for CASSGDRGLNEKLFF.